This T cell receptor (beta chain) was profiled in a study of T cells in Graves' hyperthyroidism and ophthalmopathy. This clonotype was observed a handful of times. Researchers took RNA transcripts and amplified the TCR beta CDR3 regions from them. A first-round RT-PCR of the TCR CDR3 used the HTBI primer set. TCRdb re-derived calls from the multiplex PCR reads in MiXCR, one entry per CDR3 protein. The sample contains nearly 750,000 distinct CDR3 sequences, roughly a third of which appear only once. Germline V gene data show CDR1 as MGHDK and CDR2 as SYGVNS. The V segment lost 8 bases and the J segment 0 bases; nucleotides outside the gene matches: 6. This CDR3 spans 15 amino acids.

The chain uses TRBV25-1 and TRBJ1-3; 8 nucleotides agree with TRBD1. This sequence originates from a woman between 35 and 50 years old with Graves' hyperthyroidism. Sequenced: blood. CDR3 DNA: TGTGCCAGCCACAGCGGGACAGGCTCTGGAAACACCATATATTTT. Encoded protein: CASHSGTGSGNTIYF.